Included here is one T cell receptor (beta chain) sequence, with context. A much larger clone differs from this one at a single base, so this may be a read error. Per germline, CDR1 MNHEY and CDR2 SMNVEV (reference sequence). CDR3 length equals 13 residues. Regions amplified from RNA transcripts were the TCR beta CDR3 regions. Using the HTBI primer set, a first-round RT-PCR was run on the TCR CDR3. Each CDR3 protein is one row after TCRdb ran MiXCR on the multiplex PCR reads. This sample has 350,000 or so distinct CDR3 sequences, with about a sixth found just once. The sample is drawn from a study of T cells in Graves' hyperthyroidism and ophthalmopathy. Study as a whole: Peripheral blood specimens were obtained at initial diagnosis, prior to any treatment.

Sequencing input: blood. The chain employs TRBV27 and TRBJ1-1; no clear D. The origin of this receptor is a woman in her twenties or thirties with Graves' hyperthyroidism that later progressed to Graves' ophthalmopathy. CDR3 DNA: TGTGCCAGCAGTTTAAATGTGAACACTGAAGCTCTCTTT. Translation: CASSLNVNTEALF.